This T cell receptor (beta chain) stems from a study of cytomegalovirus exposure and HLA in healthy donors. With respect to this clone: Its target is not known.

Study-wide points: An analysis was carried out later, and it reportedly showed fewer N-insertions in an Asian-associated ancestry cluster than the approximately 700-donor mean. Immune exposure information available was restricted to CMV serostatus. Across all donors, roughly uniform sequencing depth was an assumption of the presence/absence analyses.

Amplification used 60 Vbeta primers and 13 Jbeta primers. Generated by immunoSEQ multiplex PCR, the TCRdb table keeps only in-frame clones and is missing some. The sample shows fewer than 80,000 clones, about 74% of them seen only once. The germline CDR1 and CDR2 sequences are SGHNT and YENEEA. The V end lost 4 bases, the J end lost 4 bases, and 7 bases lay between the germline ends. CDR3 length: 12 amino acids. What was sequenced was PBMCs. This TCR derives from a woman aged 60-75 years in good health and CMV-seropositive. V is TRBV11-3 and J is TRBJ1-2; tentative D call: TRBD1 (6 bases). CDR3 region: CASSSQGYGYTF. The CDR3 nucleotides are TGTGCCAGCAGCTCACAGGGCTATGGCTACACCTTC. Combining the CDR3 with reference TRBV11-3 and TRBJ1-2 gives the whole variable domain EAGVVQSPRYKIIEKKQPVAFWCNPISGHNTLYWYLQNLGQGPELLIRYENEEAVDDSQLPKDRFSAERLKGVDSTLKIQPAELGDSAVYLCASSSQGYGYTFGSGTRLTVV.